The next 12 T cell receptor beta chains were all read from a single sample in a study of tissue T cells after allogeneic stem cell transplantation (dated 2022 in TCRdb). The library was prepared using the immunoSEQ multiplex PCR assay. The table comes from immuneACCESS by way of TCRdb, which keeps in-frame sequences with V and J called. Part of the clones is missing from these tables; in studies checked, under half for an unresolved V gene and the rest for unknown reasons. The sample contains roughly 8,800 clones, about 61% of them found a single time. About 19% of the sample belongs to the ten largest clones. The sample's time point label is to be understood as: human tissue collected at research (rapid) autopsy. The source material was tissue from the jejunum, sampled at autopsy. These receptors came from a female donor at least 60 years old with lung cancer.

The V gene is TRBV5-4, the J gene TRBJ1-3; D remains ambiguous. V was cut by 1 base and J by 3 bases, with 5 bases left in between. Germline V gene data show CDR1 as SGHNT and CDR2 as YYREEE (reference sequence). This CDR3 spans 13 amino acids. The CDR3 sequence: CASSLRGGNTIYF. CDR3 in DNA: TGTGCCAGCAGCTTGAGAGGTGGAAACACCATATATTTT.

The chain links TRBV9 to TRBJ2-1, with 7 bases aligning to TRBD2. The CDR3 runs to 14 residues. Trimming at V came to 3 bases and at J to 1 base, leaving 1 base not matched to a gene. Germline loops: CDR1 SGDLS, CDR2 YYNGEE. The CDR3 sequence: CASSASGSYNEQFF. The CDR3 DNA is TGTGCCAGCAGCGCTAGCGGTTCCTACAATGAGCAGTTCTTC.

Judged by abundance, this clone is medium-sized. This chain links TRBV14 with TRBJ1-2; D is possibly TRBD1 (6 bases). CDR3 length: 18 amino acids. The V gene lost 3 bases and the J gene lost 4 bases, with 24 bases spanning the gap. The germline V gene has CDR1 SGHDN and CDR2 FVKESK. In DNA form, the CDR3 reads TGTGCCAGCAGCCACGTAAGGGGGGGCAACAGGGAAGCCTATGGCTACACCTTC. This codes for CASSHVRGGNREAYGYTF.

The sample holds a few counts of this clone. The chain employs TRBV7-2 and TRBJ2-7; D perhaps matches TRBD2 (5 bases). The V gene lost 1 base and the J gene lost 8 bases, with 18 bases spanning the gap. The germline V gene encodes CDR1 SGHTA and CDR2 FQGNSA. The CDR3 totals 15 residues. CDR3 coding DNA: TGTGCCAGCAGCTTAGTAGCGCGCTCGCGAGGCCAGCAGTACTTC. Translated, it gives CASSLVARSRGQQYF.

This chain uses TRBV5-5 with TRBJ2-3, with TRBD1 matching over 9 bases. The junction had 9 bases not matched to a gene; V was cut back by 4 bases and J by 3 bases. CDR1 is SGHKS and CDR2 is YYEKEE in the germline V gene (reference sequence). CDR3 length: 16 residues. The CDR3 bases are TGTGCCAGCAGCCCTACAGGGGGCTTGGGTACAGATACGCAGTATTTT. It translates to CASSPTGGLGTDTQYF. Together with reference TRBV5-5 and TRBJ2-3, the CDR3 gives the full variable domain: DAGVTQSPTHLIKTRGQQVTLRCSPISGHKSVSWYQQVLGQGPQFIFQYYEKEERGRGNFPDRFSARQFPNYSSELNVNALLLGDSALYLCASSPTGGLGTDTQYFGPGTRLTVL.

This clone has only one observation. This chain's CDR3 is CAWENRAPPNLYGYTF. The CDR3 DNA sequence: TGTGCCTGGGAAAACAGGGCCCCCCCGAACCTTTATGGCTACACCTTC. V gene TRBV30 combines with J gene TRBJ1-2; D may be TRBD1 (6 bases). From germline, CDR1 is GTSNPN and CDR2 SVGIG (reference sequence). CDR3 length: 16 residues. V shed 5 bases and J shed 5 bases, with 24 bases lying between them.

The CDR3 loop is CASSPPGGDEQFF. In DNA form, the CDR3 reads TGTGCCAGCAGCCCCCCAGGAGGCGATGAGCAGTTCTTC. This rearrangement joins TRBV7-9 to TRBJ2-1; D perhaps matches TRBD2 (5 bases). V was trimmed by 5 bases and J by 8 bases, leaving 13 bases between them. The CDR3 spans 13 residues. Germline lookup yields CDR1 SEHNR and CDR2 FQNEAQ (reference sequence).

The genes are TRBV5-1 and TRBJ1-1, with D maybe TRBD1 (5 bases). V was cut by 1 base and J by 4 bases, with 8 bases left in between. The CDR3 loop spans 13 amino acids. Germline values: CDR1 SGHRS, CDR2 YFSETQ. Here the CDR3 DNA reads TGCGCCAGCAGCTTGCGGGGGAGCACTGAAGCTTTCTTT. It codes for CASSLRGSTEAFF.

V gene TRBV7-2 combines with J gene TRBJ2-1, with 14 bases that match TRBD2. From germline, CDR1 is SGHTA and CDR2 FQGNSA. V lost 4 bases, J lost 6 bases, and 14 bases stayed unmatched. This CDR3 has 19 amino acids. The CDR3 sequence: CASSSLSATSGRALNEQFF. The CDR3 bases are TGTGCCAGCAGCTCCCTCTCCGCGACTAGCGGGAGGGCCCTCAATGAGCAGTTCTTC.

About this clone: Relative to the germline gene, one junction end is altered; a read error may explain this. The V call is TRBV25-1, the J call TRBJ1-3; D is ambiguous. Germline loops: CDR1 MGHDK, CDR2 SYGVNS. The CDR3 has 15 residues. In nucleotides, the CDR3 is TGTGCCAGCAGTGAATTGGCCCACTCTGAAAACACCATATATTTT. Translating it yields CASSELAHSENTIYF.

The chain links TRBV11-2 to TRBJ2-4, with a tentative D call TRBD1 (6 bases). Germline V gene sequence: CDR1 SGHAT, CDR2 FQNNGV. There are 15 residues in the CDR3. The V end was cut by 1 base, the J end by 7 bases, with 14 bases between. CDR3: CASSLVYRTVNIQYF. In DNA form, the CDR3 reads TGTGCCAGCAGCTTAGTATATAGGACAGTTAACATTCAGTACTTC. Looking up the rest from reference TRBV11-2 and TRBJ2-4 gives the full variable domain: EAGVAQSPRYKIIEKRQSVAFWCNPISGHATLYWYQQILGQGPKLLIQFQNNGVVDDSQLPKDRFSAERLKGVDSTLKIQPAKLEDSAVYLCASSLVYRTVNIQYFGAGTRLSVL.

The J gene is TRBJ2-7, the V gene TRBV28; 10 bases align to TRBD1. Trimming removed 6 bases from V and 4 bases from J; junction bases left unmatched: 12. This CDR3 has 16 amino acids. Germline loops: CDR1 MDHEN, CDR2 SYDVKM. The CDR3 region has the DNA TGTGCCAGCAGCCCCGGGGCGGGACAGGGGATGTACGAGCAGTACTTC. As protein: CASSPGAGQGMYEQYF.